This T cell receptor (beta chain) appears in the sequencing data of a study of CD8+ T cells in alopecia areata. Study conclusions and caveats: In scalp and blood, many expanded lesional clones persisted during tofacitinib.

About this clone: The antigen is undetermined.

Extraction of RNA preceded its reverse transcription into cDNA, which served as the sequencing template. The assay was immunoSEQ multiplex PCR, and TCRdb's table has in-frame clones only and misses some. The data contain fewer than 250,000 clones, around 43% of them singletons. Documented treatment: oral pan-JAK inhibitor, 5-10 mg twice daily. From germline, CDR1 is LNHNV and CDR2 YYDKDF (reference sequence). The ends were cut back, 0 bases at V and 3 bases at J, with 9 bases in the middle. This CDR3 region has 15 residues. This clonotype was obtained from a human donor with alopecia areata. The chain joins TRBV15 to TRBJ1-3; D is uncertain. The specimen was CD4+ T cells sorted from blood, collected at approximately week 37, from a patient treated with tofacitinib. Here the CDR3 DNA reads TGTGCCACCAGCAGAGATGGGGTCCGTGGAAACACCATATATTTT. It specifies CATSRDGVRGNTIYF.